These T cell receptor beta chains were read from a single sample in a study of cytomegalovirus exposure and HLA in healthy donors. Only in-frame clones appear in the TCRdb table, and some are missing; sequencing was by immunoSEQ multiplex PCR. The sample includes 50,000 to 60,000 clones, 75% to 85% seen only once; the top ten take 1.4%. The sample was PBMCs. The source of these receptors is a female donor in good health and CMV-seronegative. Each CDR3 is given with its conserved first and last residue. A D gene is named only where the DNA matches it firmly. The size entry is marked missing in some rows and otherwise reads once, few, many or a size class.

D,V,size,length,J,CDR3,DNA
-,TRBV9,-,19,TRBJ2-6,CASSARLTGLGSGANVLTF,TGTGCCAGCAGCGCCCGATTGACAGGACTGGGGTCTGGGGCCAACGTCCTGACTTTC
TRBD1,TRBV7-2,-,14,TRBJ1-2,CASSQGQGGYGYTF,TGTGCCAGCAGCCAAGGACAGGGAGGTTATGGCTACACCTTC
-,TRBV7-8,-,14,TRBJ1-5,CASSLDSSNQPQHF,TGTGCCAGCAGCTTGGACAGTAGCAATCAGCCCCAGCATTTT
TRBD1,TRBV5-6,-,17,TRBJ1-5,CASSLVGGTDRNQPQHF,TGTGCCAGCAGCTTGGTCGGAGGGACGGACAGGAATCAGCCCCAGCATTTT
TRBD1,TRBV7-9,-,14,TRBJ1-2,CASSLAGQRAGYTF,TGTGCCAGCAGCTTAGCGGGACAGAGGGCGGGCTACACCTTC
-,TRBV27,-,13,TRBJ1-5,CASSFGPSRAQHF,TGTGCCAGCAGTTTTGGTCCCTCCCGGGCCCAGCATTTT
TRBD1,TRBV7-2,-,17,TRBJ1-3,CASSLARTGASGNTIYF,TGTGCCAGCAGCTTAGCGCGCACAGGGGCTTCTGGAAACACCATATATTTT
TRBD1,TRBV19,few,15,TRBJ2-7,CATSPTGTGTWEQYF,TGTGCCACCTCACCTACCGGGACAGGGACCTGGGAGCAGTACTTC
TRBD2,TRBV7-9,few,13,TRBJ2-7,CASTFGGVLEQYF,TGTGCCAGCACCTTCGGGGGGGTACTCGAGCAGTACTTC
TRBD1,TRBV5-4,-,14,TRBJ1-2,CASSLGDSYYGYTF,TGTGCCAGCAGCTTGGGGGACAGCTACTATGGCTACACCTTC
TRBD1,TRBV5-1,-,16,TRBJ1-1,CASSPQGWERNTEAFF,TGCGCCAGCAGCCCACAGGGGTGGGAGAGGAACACTGAAGCTTTCTTT
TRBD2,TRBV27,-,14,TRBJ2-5,CASRVAGVVETQYF,TGTGCCAGCAGAGTAGCGGGGGTTGTAGAGACCCAGTACTTC
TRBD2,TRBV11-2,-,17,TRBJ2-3,CASSLVVAGGPVDTQYF,TGTGCCAGCAGCTTAGTAGTAGCGGGGGGCCCCGTAGATACGCAGTATTTT
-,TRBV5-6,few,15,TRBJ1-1,CASSLVRIRETEAFF,TGTGCCAGCAGCTTGGTTCGGATCCGGGAGACTGAAGCTTTCTTT
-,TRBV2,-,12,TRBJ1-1,CASIMVGGSAFF,TGTGCCAGCATTATGGTAGGGGGATCGGCTTTCTTT
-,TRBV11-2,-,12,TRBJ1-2,CASSLTGYGYTF,TGTGCCAGCAGCCTCACGGGCTATGGCTACACCTTC
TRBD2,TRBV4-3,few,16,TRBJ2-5,CASSHAPGGPPGGQYF,TGCGCCAGCAGCCATGCCCCGGGGGGACCTCCGGGGGGCCAGTACTTC
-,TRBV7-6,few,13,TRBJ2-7,CASSTNREYEQYF,TGTGCCAGCAGCACAAACAGGGAGTACGAGCAGTACTTC
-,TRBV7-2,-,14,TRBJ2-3,CASSLGLSTDTQYF,TGTGCCAGCAGCCTCGGACTTAGCACAGATACGCAGTATTTT
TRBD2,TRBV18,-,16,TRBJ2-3,CASSSGLAGGQDTQYF,TGTGCCAGCTCATCCGGACTAGCGGGGGGGCAAGATACGCAGTATTTT
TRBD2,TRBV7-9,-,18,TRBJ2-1,CASSLRERGGHSYNEQFF,TGTGCCAGCAGCTTACGGGAGCGGGGGGGCCACTCCTACAATGAGCAGTTCTTC
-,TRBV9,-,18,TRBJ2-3,CASSVGGGRSASTDTQYF,TGTGCCAGCAGCGTGGGAGGGGGGCGAAGTGCTAGCACAGATACGCAGTATTTT
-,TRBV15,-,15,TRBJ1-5,CATSRSATDNQPQHF,TGTGCCACCAGCAGATCCGCAACAGATAATCAGCCCCAGCATTTT
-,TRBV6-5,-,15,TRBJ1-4,CASSRLGTQYEKLFF,TGTGCCAGCAGTCGGCTCGGGACACAGTATGAAAAACTGTTTTTT
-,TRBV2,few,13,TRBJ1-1,CASSGEGDTEAFF,TGTGCCAGCAGTGGAGAGGGGGACACTGAAGCTTTCTTT
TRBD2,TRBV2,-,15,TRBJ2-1,CASSLLAGTYNEQFF,TGTGCCAGCAGTCTACTAGCGGGAACCTACAATGAGCAGTTCTTC
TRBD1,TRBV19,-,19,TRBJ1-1,CASSEITGTGGAKDTEAFF,TGTGCCAGTAGCGAAATTACCGGGACAGGGGGCGCAAAGGACACTGAAGCTTTCTTT
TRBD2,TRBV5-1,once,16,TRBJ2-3,CASSRPGRGGQDTQYF,TGCGCCAGCAGCCGGCCGGGGCGGGGGGGCCAGGATACGCAGTATTTT
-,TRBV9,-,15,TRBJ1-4,CASNPYPSTNEKLFF,TGTGCCAGCAACCCCTACCCGTCTACTAATGAAAAACTGTTTTTT
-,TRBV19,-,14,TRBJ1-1,CASSMGGLNTEAFF,TGTGCCAGTAGTATGGGGGGTTTGAACACTGAAGCTTTCTTT
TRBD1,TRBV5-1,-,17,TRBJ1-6,CASSRQDRGSYNSPLHF,TGCGCCAGCAGCCGTCAGGACAGGGGTTCCTATAATTCACCCCTCCACTTT
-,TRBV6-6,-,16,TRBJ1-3,CASSPRTVSSGNTIYF,TGTGCCAGCAGTCCACGAACAGTGAGCTCTGGAAACACCATATATTTT
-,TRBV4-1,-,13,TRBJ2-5,CASSQALRETQYF,TGCGCCAGCAGCCAAGCTCTTCGGGAGACCCAGTACTTC
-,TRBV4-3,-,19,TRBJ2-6,CASTRGITSGDSGANVLTF,TGCGCCAGCACCAGGGGGATTACTAGCGGTGACTCTGGGGCCAACGTCCTGACTTTC
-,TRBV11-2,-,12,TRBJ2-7,CASSKGVYEQYF,TGTGCCAGCAGCAAGGGAGTCTACGAGCAGTACTTC
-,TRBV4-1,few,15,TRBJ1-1,CASSQDLAGYTEAFF,TGCGCCAGCAGCCAAGATCTCGCAGGCTACACTGAAGCTTTCTTT
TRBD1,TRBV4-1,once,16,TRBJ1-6,CASSEHRDRDYSPLHF,TGCGCCAGCAGCGAACACCGGGACAGGGATTATTCACCCCTCCACTTT
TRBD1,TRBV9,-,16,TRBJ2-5,CASSAPGQGRGETQYF,TGTGCCAGCAGCGCCCCGGGACAGGGGCGGGGGGAGACCCAGTACTTC
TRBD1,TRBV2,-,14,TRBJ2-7,CAATPGTGFYEQYF,TGTGCCGCCACGCCCGGGACAGGGTTTTACGAGCAGTACTTC
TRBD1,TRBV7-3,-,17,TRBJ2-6,CASSSGTEFSGANVLTF,TGTGCCAGCAGCTCCGGGACAGAATTCTCTGGGGCCAACGTCCTGACTTTC
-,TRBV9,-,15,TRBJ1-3,CASSVGGEAGNTIYF,TGTGCCAGCAGCGTTGGGGGGGAGGCTGGAAACACCATATATTTT
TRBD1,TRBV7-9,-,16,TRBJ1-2,CASSRDRVGVRYGYTF,TGTGCCAGCAGCCGCGACAGGGTGGGGGTTCGCTATGGCTACACCTTC
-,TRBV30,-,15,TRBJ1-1,CAWSVRGFVNTEAFF,TGTGCCTGGAGTGTACGGGGTTTTGTGAACACTGAAGCTTTCTTT
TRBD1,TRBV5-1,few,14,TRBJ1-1,CASSLVLTGTEAFF,TGCGCCAGCAGCTTGGTCTTGACAGGGACTGAAGCTTTCTTT
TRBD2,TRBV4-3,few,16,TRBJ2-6,CASSQTSGSGANVLTF,TGCGCCAGCAGCCAGACTAGCGGCTCTGGGGCCAACGTCCTGACTTTC